The clone carrying this TCR beta chain appeared a single time. The antigen is undetermined. Clones were sequenced by immunoSEQ multiplex PCR, and TCRdb holds only the in-frame ones, with some missing. Here the sample spans about 2.4 million clones, around nine tenths being singletons. These data are taken from a study of shared clonotypes between healthy human individuals. Overall study results and limits: Naive subsets typically showed greater estimated richness than memory subsets. An effect of sequencing depth on clonotype sharing among donors was expected. Of the naive CD4 clonotypes, approximately 5% were shared across several donors.

From CD4+ cells came CD45RA+ naive and CD45RA-negative memory subsets. Germline lookup yields CDR1 SGDLS and CDR2 YYNGEE. The CDR3 spans 15 residues. V was clipped by 4 bases and J by 6 bases, with 17 bases between them. The source material was naive CD4+ T cells sorted from blood. Subset: CD45RA+ positively selected. The gene calls are TRBV9 and TRBJ2-1; D may be TRBD1 or TRBD2 (5 bases each). The clonotype comes from a man in his late teens or twenties in good health. In DNA form, the CDR3 reads TGTGCCAGCAGCCGGACGAGAGAAGGGACCAATGAGCAGTTCTTC. Its protein is CASSRTREGTNEQFF.